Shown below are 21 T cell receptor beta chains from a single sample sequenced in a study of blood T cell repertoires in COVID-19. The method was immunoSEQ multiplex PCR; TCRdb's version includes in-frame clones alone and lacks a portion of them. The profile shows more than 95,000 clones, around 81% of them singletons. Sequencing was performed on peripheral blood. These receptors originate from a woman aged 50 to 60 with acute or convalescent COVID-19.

This CDR3 is CASSQDRIEAGELFF. In DNA, the CDR3 is TGCGCCAGCAGCCAAGATCGAATCGAGGCCGGGGAGCTGTTTTTT. The V call is TRBV4-1, the J call TRBJ2-2, with D hard to call. Germline V lookup: CDR1 MGHRA, CDR2 YSYEKL. V lost 0 bases, J lost 6 bases, and 11 bases lay in between. This CDR3 has 15 residues.

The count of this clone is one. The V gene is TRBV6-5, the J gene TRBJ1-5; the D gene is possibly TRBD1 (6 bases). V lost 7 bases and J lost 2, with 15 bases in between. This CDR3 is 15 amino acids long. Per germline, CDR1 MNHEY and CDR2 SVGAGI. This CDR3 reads CASMERGFGNQPQHF. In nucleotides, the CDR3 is TGTGCCAGCATGGAGAGGGGGTTTGGCAATCAGCCCCAGCATTTT.

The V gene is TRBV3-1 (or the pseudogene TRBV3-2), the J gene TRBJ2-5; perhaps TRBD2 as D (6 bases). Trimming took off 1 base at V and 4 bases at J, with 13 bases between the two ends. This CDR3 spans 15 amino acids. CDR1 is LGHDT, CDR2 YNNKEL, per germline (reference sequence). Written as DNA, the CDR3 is TGTGCCAGCAGCCAAGGCCGCGGGAATAGAGAGACCCAGTACTTC. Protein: CASSQGRGNRETQYF.

CDR3: CATHSAGGLGETQYF. The CDR3 DNA is TGTGCCACCCACTCGGCGGGGGGGCTTGGGGAGACCCAGTACTTC. This chain joins TRBV15 and TRBJ2-5, with TRBD2 matching 9 bases. Trimming cost V 8 bases and J 5 bases; bases outside gene matches: 12. The CDR3 spans 15 residues. Germline V gene data show CDR1 as LNHNV and CDR2 as YYDKDF (reference sequence).

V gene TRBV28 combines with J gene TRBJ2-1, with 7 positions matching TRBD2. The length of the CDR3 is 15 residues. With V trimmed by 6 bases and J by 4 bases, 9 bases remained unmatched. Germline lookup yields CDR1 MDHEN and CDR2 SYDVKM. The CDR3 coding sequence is TGTGCCAGCAGGGGGGAGGCTAGCGGATACAATGAGCAGTTCTTC. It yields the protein CASRGEASGYNEQFF. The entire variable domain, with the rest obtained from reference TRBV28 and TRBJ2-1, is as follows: DVKVTQSSRYLVKRTGEKVFLECVQDMDHENMFWYRQDPGLGLRLIYFSYDVKMKEKGDIPEGYSVSREKKERFSLILESASTNQTSMYLCASRGEASGYNEQFFGPGTRLTVL.

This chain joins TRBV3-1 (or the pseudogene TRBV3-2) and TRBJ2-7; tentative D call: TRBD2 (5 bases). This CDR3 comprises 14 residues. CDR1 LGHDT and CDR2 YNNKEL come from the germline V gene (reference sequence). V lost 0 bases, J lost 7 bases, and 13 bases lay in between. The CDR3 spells CASSQDTPSGEQYF. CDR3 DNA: TGTGCCAGCAGCCAAGATACGCCTTCGGGGGAGCAGTACTTC.

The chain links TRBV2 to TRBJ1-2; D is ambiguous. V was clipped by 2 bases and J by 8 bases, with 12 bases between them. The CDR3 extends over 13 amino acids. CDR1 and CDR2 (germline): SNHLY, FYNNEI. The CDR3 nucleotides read TGTGCCAGCAGTGAAATCGGGGTGTGGGGCTACACCTTC. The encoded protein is CASSEIGVWGYTF.

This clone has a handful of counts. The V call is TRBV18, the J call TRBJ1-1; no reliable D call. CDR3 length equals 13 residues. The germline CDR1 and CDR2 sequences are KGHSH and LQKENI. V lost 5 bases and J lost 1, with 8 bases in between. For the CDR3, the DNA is TGTGCCAGCTCAAAAAACGGGAACACTGAAGCTTTCTTT. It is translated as CASSKNGNTEAFF.

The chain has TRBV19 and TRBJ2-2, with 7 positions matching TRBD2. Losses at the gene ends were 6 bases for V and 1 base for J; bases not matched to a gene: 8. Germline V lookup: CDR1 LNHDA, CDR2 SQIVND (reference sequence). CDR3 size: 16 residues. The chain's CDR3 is CASRRAGRKNTGELFF. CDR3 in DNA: TGTGCCAGTAGAAGAGCGGGGAGAAAGAACACCGGGGAGCTGTTTTTT.

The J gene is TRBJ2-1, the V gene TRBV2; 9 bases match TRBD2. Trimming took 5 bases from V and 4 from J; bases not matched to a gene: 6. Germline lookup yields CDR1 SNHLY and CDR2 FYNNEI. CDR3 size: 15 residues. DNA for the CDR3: TGTGCCAGCAGTAAATCTAGCGGGGCTTACAATGAGCAGTTCTTC. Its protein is CASSKSSGAYNEQFF. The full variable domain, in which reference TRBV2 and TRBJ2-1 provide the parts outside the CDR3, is EPEVTQTPSHQVTQMGQEVILRCVPISNHLYFYWYRQILGQKVEFLVSFYNNEISEKSEIFDDQFSVERPDGSNFTLKIRSTKLEDSAMYFCASSKSSGAYNEQFFGPGTRLTVL.

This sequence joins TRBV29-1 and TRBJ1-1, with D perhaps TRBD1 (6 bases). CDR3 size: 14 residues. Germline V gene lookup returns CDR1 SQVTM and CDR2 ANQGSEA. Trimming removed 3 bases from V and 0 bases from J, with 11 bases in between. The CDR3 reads CSVEDRTMNTEAFF. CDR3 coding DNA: TGCAGCGTTGAGGACAGAACAATGAACACTGAAGCTTTCTTT.

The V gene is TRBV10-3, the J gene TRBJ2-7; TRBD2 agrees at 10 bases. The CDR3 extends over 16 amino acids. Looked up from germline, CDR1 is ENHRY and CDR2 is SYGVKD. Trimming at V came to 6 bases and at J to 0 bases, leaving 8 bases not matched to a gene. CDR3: CAISPSGGESSYEQYF. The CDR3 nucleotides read TGTGCCATCAGCCCTAGCGGGGGCGAGAGCTCCTACGAGCAGTACTTC.

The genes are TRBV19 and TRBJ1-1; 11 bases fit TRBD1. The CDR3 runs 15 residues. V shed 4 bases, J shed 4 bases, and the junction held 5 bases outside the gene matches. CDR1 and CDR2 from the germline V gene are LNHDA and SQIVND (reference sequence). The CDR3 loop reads CASSTGTGGSTEAFF. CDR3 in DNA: TGTGCCAGTAGTACTGGGACAGGGGGAAGCACTGAAGCTTTCTTT.

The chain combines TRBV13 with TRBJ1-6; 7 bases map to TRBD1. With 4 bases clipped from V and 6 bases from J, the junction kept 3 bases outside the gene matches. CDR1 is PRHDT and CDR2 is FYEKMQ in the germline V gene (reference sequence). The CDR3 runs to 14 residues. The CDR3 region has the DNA TGTGCCAGCAGCTCCCGGGACAGTAATTCACCCCTCCACTTT. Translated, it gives CASSSRDSNSPLHF.

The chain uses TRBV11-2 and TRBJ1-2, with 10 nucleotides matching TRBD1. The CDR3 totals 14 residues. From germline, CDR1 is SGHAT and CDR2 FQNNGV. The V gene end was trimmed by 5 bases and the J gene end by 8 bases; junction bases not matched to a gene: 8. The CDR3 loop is CASSLGTGDLGYTF. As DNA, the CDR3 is TGTGCCAGCAGCCTCGGGACAGGGGACTTAGGCTACACCTTC.

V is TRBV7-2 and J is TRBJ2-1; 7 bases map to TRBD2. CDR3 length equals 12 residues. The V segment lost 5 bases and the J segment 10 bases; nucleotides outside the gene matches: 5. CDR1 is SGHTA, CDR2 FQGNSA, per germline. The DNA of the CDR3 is TGTGCCAGCAGCCAACCGGGACTAGAGCAGTTCTTC. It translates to CASSQPGLEQFF.

This chain's CDR3 is CASSPNPGVIAEAFF. The CDR3 nucleotides are TGTGCCAGCAGTCCCAACCCAGGGGTCATAGCTGAAGCTTTCTTT. The V gene is TRBV25-1, the J gene TRBJ1-1; tentatively, D is TRBD1 (6 bases). Trimming stripped 5 bases from V and 6 bases from J, with 19 bases between. CDR1 and CDR2 from the germline V gene are MGHDK and SYGVNS. The CDR3 consists of 15 residues.

CDR3 amino acids: CASSLEVTPYGYTF. CDR3 sequence (DNA): TGTGCCAGCAGCTTGGAGGTGACACCCTATGGCTACACCTTC. The chain recombines TRBV5-4 with TRBJ1-2; no clear D. The CDR3 sequence is 14 residues long. Germline CDR1 reads SGHNT; CDR2 reads YYREEE (reference sequence). Deletions cut 0 bases from V and 4 bases from J, with 10 bases between.

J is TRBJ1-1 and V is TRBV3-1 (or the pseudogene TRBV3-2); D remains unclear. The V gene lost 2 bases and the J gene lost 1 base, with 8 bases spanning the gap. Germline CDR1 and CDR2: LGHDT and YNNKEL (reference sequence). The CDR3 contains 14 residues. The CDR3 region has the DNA TGTGCCAGCAGCCAACTCTCAGGGAACACTGAAGCTTTCTTT. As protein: CASSQLSGNTEAFF.

DNA for the CDR3: TGCGCCAGCAGCTCGACAGTGTATGGCTACACCTTC. It translates to CASSSTVYGYTF. The chain is built from TRBV5-1 and TRBJ1-2; the D gene is possibly TRBD1 (5 bases). Germline V CDR1 and CDR2: SGHRS, YFSETQ. The length of the CDR3 is 12 residues. V lost 3 bases, J lost 5 bases, and 8 bases lay in between. Based on the CDR3 plus reference TRBV5-1 and TRBJ1-2, the full variable domain is KAGVTQTPRYLIKTRGQQVTLSCSPISGHRSVSWYQQTPGQGLQFLFEYFSETQRNKGNFPGRFSGRQFSNSRSEMNVSTLELGDSALYLCASSSTVYGYTFGSGTRLTVV.

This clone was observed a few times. This chain's CDR3 is CAISGEQGGLTYGYTF. In DNA form, the CDR3 reads TGTGCCATCAGTGGGGAACAGGGAGGGCTTACCTATGGCTACACCTTC. This chain links TRBV10-3 with TRBJ1-2, with a possible D match to TRBD1 (6 bases). Trimming took off 4 bases at V and 4 bases at J, with 19 bases between the two ends. Germline V gives CDR1 ENHRY, CDR2 SYGVKD. The CDR3 has 16 amino acids.